The subject of this entry is one T cell receptor (beta chain). Its specificity is not known. This entry is derived from a study of cytomegalovirus exposure and HLA in healthy donors. General observations from the study: For TCR beta chains, V- and J-gene trimming was later linked to a missense DCLRE1C variant. As was reported, the HLA-A and HLA-B alleles of most subjects were accurately predicted from TCR beta sequences.

This CDR3 has 16 amino acids. The trim removed 3 bases at V and 7 bases at J, leaving 7 bases unmatched. The germline CDR1 and CDR2 sequences are MDHEN and SYDVKM. PCR primers comprised 60 Vbeta and 13 Jbeta primers. Repertoires were generated with immunoSEQ multiplex PCR, while TCRdb's copy carries only in-frame clones and drops some. This table has 150,000 to 200,000 clones, 78% appearing once. The clonotype was recovered from a young woman in good health and CMV-seropositive. The V and J genes are TRBV28 and TRBJ1-6, with TRBD1 matching 9 bases. Sequences were obtained from PBMCs. CDR3 DNA sequence: TGTGCCAGCAGTTTTGACAGGGGGTCCTGGAATTCACCCCTCCACTTT. Amino acids: CASSFDRGSWNSPLHF.